The 11 T cell receptor beta chains below come from one sample, sequenced in a study of vaccination effects on CD4 cells after COVID-19. Expansion of antigen-specific CD4+ T cells with viral peptide pools was carried out by the ViraFEST assay before sequencing. Subsequent to a culture period of roughly 11 days, CD4+ T cells were isolated. The person's infection with SARS-CoV-2, confirmed by PCR, took place between March and December 2020. The repertoire was sequenced with immunoSEQ multiplex PCR; TCRdb's copy has only in-frame clones and lacks some. This table holds 25,000 to 35,000 clones, approximately 72% found once. What these receptors recognize is not known. The sequenced sample was CD4+ T cells from PBMCs cultured with a peptide pool, obtained before COVID-19 vaccination. These receptors were taken from a human donor who had a prior SARS-CoV-2 infection.

The chain has TRBV5-1 and TRBJ2-5; D gene uncertain. Germline V gene data show CDR1 as SGHRS and CDR2 as YFSETQ. The CDR3 covers 15 residues. Trimming cost V 1 base and J 2 bases, with 12 bases left between them. CDR3 DNA sequence: TGCGCCAGCAGCTTGTTTCTAGGACGACAAGAGACCCAGTACTTC. Protein sequence: CASSLFLGRQETQYF.

The chain recombines TRBV4-2 with TRBJ2-7; D is ambiguous. The germline V gene encodes CDR1 LGHNA and CDR2 YNFKEQ. The CDR3 is 15 residues long. V lost 0 bases to trimming and J lost 2 bases, with 11 bases between them. The CDR3 coding sequence is TGTGCCAGCAGCCAAGACGGAACTTACCCCTACGAGCAGTACTTC. This sequence encodes CASSQDGTYPYEQYF.

The chain uses TRBV24-1 and TRBJ2-2; TRBD1 matches at 11 bases. Germline V gene sequence: CDR1 KGHDR, CDR2 SFDVKD. The CDR3 loop spans 15 amino acids. V was pared by 6 bases and J by 4 bases, with 3 bases of the junction left unmatched. CDR3 residues: CATSPGQGVTGELFF. In nucleotides, the CDR3 is TGTGCCACCAGTCCGGGACAGGGGGTCACCGGGGAGCTGTTTTTT.

The genes are TRBV7-2 and TRBJ2-5, with D perhaps matching TRBD1 (8 bases). Trimming removed 6 bases at V and 4 bases at J, with 12 bases between. CDR3 length: 13 amino acids. Germline V lookup: CDR1 SGHTA, CDR2 FQGNSA. As DNA, the CDR3 is TGTGCCAGCAGTAACAGGGGGGGAGAGACCCAGTACTTC. Translated: CASSNRGGETQYF. The full variable domain, in which reference TRBV7-2 and TRBJ2-5 provide the parts outside the CDR3, is GAGVSQSPSNKVTEKGKDVELRCDPISGHTALYWYRQSLGQGLEFLIYFQGNSAPDKSGLPSDRFSAERTGGSVSTLTIQRTQQEDSAVYLCASSNRGGETQYFGPGTRLLVL.

The V and J genes are TRBV7-2 and TRBJ2-7; possibly TRBD1 for D (6 bases). This CDR3 spans 14 amino acids. Germline values: CDR1 SGHTA, CDR2 FQGNSA. V lost 4 bases and J 0 bases, leaving 10 bases between the germline ends. CDR3 protein: CASSSMTGSYEQYF. CDR3 bases: TGTGCCAGCAGCTCCATGACAGGCTCCTACGAGCAGTACTTC.

This chain uses TRBV3-1 (or the pseudogene TRBV3-2) with TRBJ2-1; D possibly corresponds to TRBD2 (6 bases). Per germline, CDR1 LGHDT and CDR2 YNNKEL (reference sequence). V was clipped by 3 bases and J by 0 bases, with 15 bases between them. The CDR3 runs to 17 residues. The CDR3 loop is CASSQGLGARSYNEQFF. The CDR3 coding sequence is TGTGCCAGCAGCCAGGGACTTGGCGCTCGCTCCTACAATGAGCAGTTCTTC.

This clone was observed once. The chain is built from TRBV19 and TRBJ2-2, with 8 bases aligning to TRBD1. V gave up 4 bases and J gave up 0 bases; unmatched junction bases: 4. The length of the CDR3 is 16 residues. Germline V lookup: CDR1 LNHDA, CDR2 SQIVND (reference sequence). CDR3 amino acids: CASSRDRFANTGELFF. CDR3 in DNA: TGTGCCAGTAGTAGGGACAGGTTCGCGAACACCGGGGAGCTGTTTTTT.

V is TRBV18 and J is TRBJ2-7; D is possibly TRBD1 (5 bases). From germline, CDR1 is KGHSH and CDR2 LQKENI. V lost 4 bases to trimming and J lost 0 bases, with 10 bases between them. The CDR3 runs 14 residues. The CDR3 spells CASSRQPSSYEQYF. The CDR3 DNA is TGTGCCAGCTCACGACAGCCGAGCTCCTACGAGCAGTACTTC.

The V and J genes are TRBV5-1 and TRBJ2-6; D gene uncertain. The V end was cut by 0 bases, the J end by 1 base, with 8 bases between. This CDR3 is built from 16 residues. Looked up from germline, CDR1 is SGHRS and CDR2 is YFSETQ. CDR3 in amino acids: CASSLGPESGANVLTF. CDR3 nucleotide sequence: TGCGCCAGCAGCTTGGGCCCCGAGTCTGGGGCCAACGTCCTGACTTTC.

The genes are TRBV18 and TRBJ2-7; D might be TRBD2 (5 bases). Trimming took off 1 base at V and 0 bases at J, with 7 bases between the two ends. CDR3 length: 14 residues. The V gene's germline CDR1 is KGHSH and CDR2 LQKENI. The CDR3 sequence is CASSPRTASYEQYF. CDR3 in DNA: TGTGCCAGCTCACCACGGACTGCCTCCTACGAGCAGTACTTC.

This rearrangement joins TRBV9 to TRBJ1-1; D gene uncertain. This CDR3 region has 16 residues. CDR1 is SGDLS, CDR2 YYNGEE, per germline. V was trimmed by 3 bases and J by 4 bases, leaving 19 bases between them. The CDR3 bases are TGTGCCAGCAGCGGGTGGGATCGGCGTGGTGGCACTGAAGCTTTCTTT. This sequence encodes CASSGWDRRGGTEAFF.